This is a list of T cell receptor beta chains from one sample in a study of low-dose radiotherapy and immunotherapy resistance in tumors. One entry per CDR3 protein, called by TCRdb with MiXCR from the reads. The table has approximately 47,000 distinct CDR3 sequences, 12% seen once. The material sequenced was PBMCs, taken before treatment. Every receptor here comes from a female donor with ovarian cancer. The CDR3 runs from the conserved cysteine through the conserved F or W. Each record gives: V gene, J gene, CDR3 protein.

TRBV6-2/TRBV6-3	TRBJ1-2	CASGSIIRGYTF
TRBV5-3	TRBJ1-2	CASSLGLAGAGYTF
TRBV29-1	TRBJ1-5	CSAKLLNQPQHF
TRBV5-6	TRBJ2-1	CASSSPGTPYNEQFF
TRBV3-1	TRBJ2-7	CASNQGLAGGQTYEQYF
TRBV30	TRBJ1-1	CACGALWGTEAFF
TRBV7-2	TRBJ2-3	CASSARLAGDSYTDTQYF
TRBV6-5	TRBJ1-1	CASSYQRVLTEAFF
TRBV2	TRBJ2-2	CASTSVRGTGELFF
TRBV28	TRBJ2-3	CASSRVTGPPDTQYF
TRBV5-1	TRBJ1-1	CASSWDSLMNTEAFF
TRBV10-3	TRBJ2-5	CAISAGQGETQYF
TRBV12-3/TRBV12-4	TRBJ1-1	CASSLVGGSTEAFF
TRBV12-5	TRBJ2-7	CASGSSPTLEQYF
TRBV29-1	TRBJ1-1	CSVRQVLNTEAFF
TRBV10-3	TRBJ2-7	CAISEPPRTGLNEQYF
TRBV18	TRBJ2-7	CASSQTSGYEQYF
TRBV23-1	TRBJ2-3	CASSCTSTDTQYF
TRBV6-5	TRBJ2-7	CASRPPGQGSYEQYF
TRBV5-4	TRBJ2-3	CASSPRLGGHTDTQYF
TRBV6-1	TRBJ2-3	CASSDPGTRTLDTQYF
TRBV2	TRBJ2-3	CASTGQKKKIHTDTQYF
TRBV21-1	TRBJ1-1	CATPGQGGTEAFF
TRBV20-1	TRBJ2-7	CSATIFRDGSYEQYF
TRBV29-1	TRBJ2-7	CSVEKRDRGPYEQYF
TRBV30	TRBJ1-2	CAWSSPGTIYGYTF
TRBV5-1	TRBJ2-7	CASSKDRAYEQYF
TRBV20-1	TRBJ2-5	CSAKERPNEQHF
TRBV20-1	TRBJ2-2	CSARLQGAPNTGELFF
TRBV11-2	TRBJ2-1	CASSSDARSYNEQFF
TRBV6-4	TRBJ2-5	CASSDNPTGTQYF
TRBV18	TRBJ1-4	CASSPGTPSGEKLFF
TRBV28	TRBJ2-1	CASSSIDSTIDEQFF
TRBV15	TRBJ1-1	CATSRVGSEAFF
TRBV28	TRBJ1-5	CASSLGGISNQPQHF
TRBV3-1	TRBJ1-2	CASSHLDRGTVEGYTF
TRBV5-1	TRBJ2-3	CASSQGQGPTDTQYF
TRBV20-1	TRBJ1-2	CSAQRGGAQGYTF
TRBV27	TRBJ2-2	CASSLLTPAYGELFF
TRBV30	TRBJ2-4	CAWSPQGMGIQYF
TRBV7-9	TRBJ2-3	CASSLELDPADTQYF
TRBV19	TRBJ2-7	CATATRLYEQYF
TRBV6-2/TRBV6-3	TRBJ2-7	CASRPAGGGSEQYF
TRBV28	TRBJ2-7	CASIGRGGEQYF
TRBV12-3/TRBV12-4	TRBJ2-2	CASSSQGAVGELFF
TRBV14	TRBJ1-2	CASSQVRGTSYTF
TRBV7-8	TRBJ2-1	CASSLSSGSHNEQFF
TRBV29-1	TRBJ2-5	CSGALETQYF
TRBV5-1	TRBJ1-1	CASSRDREGTEAFF
TRBV3-1	TRBJ2-5	CASSQVLAAYQETQYF
TRBV20-1	TRBJ2-5	CSASEGGRTRPETQYF
TRBV13	TRBJ2-7	CASSRNRQGAYEQYF
TRBV28	TRBJ2-7	CACAGPYEQYF
TRBV7-6	TRBJ2-7	CASSWDRQLGEQYF
TRBV5-1	TRBJ2-7	CASSPDTYEQYF
TRBV10-3	TRBJ2-2	CAIGTSGGANTGELFF
TRBV19	TRBJ2-7	CASSIPRTGGDSYEQYF